One sample yielded the 6 T cell receptor beta chains listed below, sequenced in a study of T cell responses to AZD1222 COVID-19 vaccine. Produced via immunoSEQ multiplex PCR; TCRdb's table is partial and in-frame only. The repertoire holds 50,000 to 65,000 clones, with around 90% as singletons. Sequencing used peripheral blood, obtained on day 0 of AZD1222 vaccination. Receptors originate from an adult in good health.

This clone was observed once. The chain joins TRBV5-4 to TRBJ2-7; TRBD2 might be the D (6 bases). Germline V gene lookup returns CDR1 SGHNT and CDR2 YYREEE (reference sequence). V was pared by 5 bases and J by 6 bases, with 21 bases between. The CDR3 sequence is 15 residues long. The CDR3 spells CASSFGGTKVGEQYF. The CDR3 DNA is TGTGCCAGCAGTTTTGGGGGGACGAAGGTCGGCGAGCAGTACTTC.

This clone appeared a few times. DNA for the CDR3: TGTGCCAGCAGCCCATCGACAGTAAACACCGGGGAGCTGTTTTTT. Encoded protein: CASSPSTVNTGELFF. The chain recombines TRBV5-5 with TRBJ2-2, with a possible D match to TRBD1 (5 bases). The germline V gene has CDR1 SGHKS and CDR2 YYEKEE (reference sequence). The CDR3 consists of 15 residues. Trimming cost V 4 bases and J 2 bases, with 12 bases left between them.

This chain uses TRBV18 with TRBJ2-5; 8 bases fit TRBD1. Germline V CDR1 and CDR2: KGHSH, LQKENI. V shed 6 bases, J shed 4 bases, and the junction held 10 bases outside the gene matches. This CDR3 has 15 amino acids. CDR3 coding DNA: TGTGCCAGCTCCTCCGGACAGGGTTTTGTAGAGACCCAGTACTTC. Amino acid sequence: CASSSGQGFVETQYF.

This chain links TRBV19 with TRBJ1-1, with D uncertain. The CDR3 covers 16 residues. Trimming pared 3 bases from V and 4 bases from J, leaving 18 bases between. Germline V CDR1 and CDR2: LNHDA, SQIVND (reference sequence). CDR3 in amino acids: CASSIRPGAITTEAFF. CDR3 nucleotides: TGTGCCAGTAGTATTCGTCCAGGTGCTATTACCACTGAAGCTTTCTTT.

The chain carries TRBV21-1 and TRBJ1-2. TRBV21-1 is marked as a pseudogene. This CDR3 contains 17 residues. The CDR3, as DNA: TGTGCCAGCAGCAAAGTTCGGGTGGGGGTAACTAACTATGGCTACACCTTC. Protein sequence: CASSKVRVGVTNYGYTF.

The chain employs TRBV5-1 and TRBJ1-2, with 8 bases identical to TRBD1. CDR3 length: 20 amino acids. With 7 bases clipped from V and 6 bases from J, the junction kept 29 bases outside the gene matches. CDR1 SGHRS and CDR2 YFSETQ come from the germline V gene. The DNA of the CDR3 is TGCGCCAGCCGGGCCCTCCCCGGACAGGGCACCGGCTCAAACTATGATGGCTACACCTTC. It yields the protein CASRALPGQGTGSNYDGYTF.